The clone carrying this TCR beta chain was picked up many times. Its target is unknown. Its ends do not fully match the called genes, so a read error is possible. These data belong to a study of CD8+CD57+ T cells in acquired aplastic anemia. In the study overall: On average, sorted CD4+ and CD8+ cells gave 3.2 ug of DNA. CD4+ cell libraries from healthy donors averaged around 11 million reads.

Findings of the study overall: No significant difference in CD8+ Simpson's diversity was found between patients and controls. Patients and controls were found to share 25 to 35 CD8+ CDR3 sequences.

The CDR3 loop spans 11 amino acids. CDR1 is SGHRS and CDR2 is YFSETQ in the germline V gene. CDR3 and TCR beta VDJ profiling relied on genomic DNA as the template. From the reads, TCRdb called clonotypes with MiXCR, one entry per CDR3 protein. The data contain about 81,000 distinct CDR3 sequences, approximately 46% of them singletons. The sequence was collected from a human donor in good health, serving as a control. Sequences were obtained from sorted CD4+, CD8+, or CD8+CD57+ T cells (not recorded which) from PBMCs. V is TRBV5-1 and J is TRBJ2-7; no clear D gene. The CDR3 loop is CASSLAGEQYF. The DNA of the CDR3 is TGTGCCAGCAGCTTAGCCGGGGAGCAGTACTTC.